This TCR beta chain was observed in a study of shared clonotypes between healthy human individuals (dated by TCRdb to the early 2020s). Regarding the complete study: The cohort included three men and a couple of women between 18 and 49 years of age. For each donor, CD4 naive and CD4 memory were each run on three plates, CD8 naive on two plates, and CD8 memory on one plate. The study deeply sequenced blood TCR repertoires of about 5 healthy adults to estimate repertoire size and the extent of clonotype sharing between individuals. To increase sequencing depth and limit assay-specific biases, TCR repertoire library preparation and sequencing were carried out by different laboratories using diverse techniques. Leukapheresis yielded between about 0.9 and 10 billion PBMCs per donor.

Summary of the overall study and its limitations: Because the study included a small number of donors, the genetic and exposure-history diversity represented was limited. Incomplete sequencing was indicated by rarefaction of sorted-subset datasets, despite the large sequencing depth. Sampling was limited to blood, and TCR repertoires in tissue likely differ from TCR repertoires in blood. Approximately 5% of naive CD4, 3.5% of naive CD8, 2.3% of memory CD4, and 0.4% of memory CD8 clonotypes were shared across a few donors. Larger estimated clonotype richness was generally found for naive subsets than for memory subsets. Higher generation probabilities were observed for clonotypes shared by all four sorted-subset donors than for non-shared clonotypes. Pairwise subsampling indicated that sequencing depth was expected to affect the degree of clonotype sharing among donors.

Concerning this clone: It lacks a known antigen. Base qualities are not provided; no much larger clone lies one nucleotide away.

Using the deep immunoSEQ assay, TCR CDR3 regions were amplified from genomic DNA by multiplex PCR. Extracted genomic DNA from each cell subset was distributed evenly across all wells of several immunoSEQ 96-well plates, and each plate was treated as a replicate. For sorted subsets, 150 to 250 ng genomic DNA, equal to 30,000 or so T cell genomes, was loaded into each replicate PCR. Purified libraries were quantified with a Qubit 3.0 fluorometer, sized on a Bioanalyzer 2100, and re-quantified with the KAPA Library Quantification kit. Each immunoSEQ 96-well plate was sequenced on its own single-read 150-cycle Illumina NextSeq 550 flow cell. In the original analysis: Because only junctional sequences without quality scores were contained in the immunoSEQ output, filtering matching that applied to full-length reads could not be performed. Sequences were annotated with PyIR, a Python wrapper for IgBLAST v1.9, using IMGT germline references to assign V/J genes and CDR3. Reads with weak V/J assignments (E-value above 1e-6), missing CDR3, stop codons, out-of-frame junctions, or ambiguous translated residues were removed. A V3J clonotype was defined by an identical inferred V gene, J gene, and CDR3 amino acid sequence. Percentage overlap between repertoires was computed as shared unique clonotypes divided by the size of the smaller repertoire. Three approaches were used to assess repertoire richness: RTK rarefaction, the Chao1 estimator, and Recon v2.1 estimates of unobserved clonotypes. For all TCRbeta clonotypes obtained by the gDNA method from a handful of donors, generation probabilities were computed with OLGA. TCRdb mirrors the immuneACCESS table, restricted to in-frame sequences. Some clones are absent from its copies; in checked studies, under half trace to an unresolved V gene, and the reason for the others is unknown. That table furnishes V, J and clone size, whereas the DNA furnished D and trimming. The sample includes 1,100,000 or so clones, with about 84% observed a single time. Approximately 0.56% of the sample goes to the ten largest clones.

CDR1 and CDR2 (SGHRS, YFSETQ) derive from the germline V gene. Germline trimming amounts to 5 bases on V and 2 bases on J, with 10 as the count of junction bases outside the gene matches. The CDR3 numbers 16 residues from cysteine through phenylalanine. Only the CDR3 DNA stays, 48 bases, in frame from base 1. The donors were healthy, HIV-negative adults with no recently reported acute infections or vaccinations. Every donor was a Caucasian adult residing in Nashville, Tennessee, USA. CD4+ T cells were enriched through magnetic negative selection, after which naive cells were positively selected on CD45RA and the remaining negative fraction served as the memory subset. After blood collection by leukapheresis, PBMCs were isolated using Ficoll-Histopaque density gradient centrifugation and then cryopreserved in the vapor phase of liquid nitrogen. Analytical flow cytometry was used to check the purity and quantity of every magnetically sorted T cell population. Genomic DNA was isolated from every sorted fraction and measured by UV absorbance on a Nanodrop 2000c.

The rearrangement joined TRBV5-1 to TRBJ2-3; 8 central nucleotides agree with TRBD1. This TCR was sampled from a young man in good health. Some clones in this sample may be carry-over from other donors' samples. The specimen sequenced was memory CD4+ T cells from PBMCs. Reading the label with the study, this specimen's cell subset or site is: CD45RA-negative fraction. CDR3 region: CASRRGQGANTDTQYF. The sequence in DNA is TGCGCCAGCAGACGGGGGCAGGGGGCGAACACAGATACGCAGTATTTT.